These 20 T cell receptor beta chains were sequenced from one sample in a study of post-analysis software for immune sequencing data (dated by TCRdb to about 2015). What the work shows at the level of the full study, not this receptor alone: Significantly higher frequencies in patients than in controls were found for roughly five TRBV segments, including TRBV5-6, TRBV5-1 and TRBV20-1.

These receptors have no known antigen. To prepare the library, PCR was applied. Sequencer: Illumina HiSeq 2500. To reduce PCR and sequencing biases, unique molecular identifiers were incorporated into the TCR beta cDNA libraries. TCRdb reran the public reads through fastp at Q25 and MiXCR, keeping productive beta chains. When rows share a CDR3 protein, they turn into one entry using the most common DNA and genes. For this sample the table gives roughly 870,000 distinct CDR3 sequences, of which about 50% were detected only once. 4.6% of the sample is in the top ten clones. What was sequenced was blood. The receptors come from a girl aged 10-17 years with multiple sclerosis.

Written as DNA, the CDR3 is TGCGCCAGCAGCTTGGGCGCCTATCTCAATGAGCAGTTCTTC. This codes for CASSLGAYLNEQFF. This sequence joins TRBV5-1 and TRBJ2-1; D is uncertain. CDR3 length: 14 residues. Per germline, CDR1 SGHRS and CDR2 YFSETQ. The V end was cut by 0 bases, the J end by 6 bases, with 10 bases between.

J is TRBJ2-4 and V is TRBV30; 9 nucleotides align to TRBD1. TRBJ2-7 matches the DNA end more closely, so the J call is doubtful. The CDR3 runs 18 residues. Germline V CDR1 and CDR2: GTSNPN, SVGIG (reference sequence). DNA of the CDR3: TGTGCCTGGAGTGTACGGAAGGATGGGACAGGGAGTACCTACGAGCAGTACTTC. Protein product: CAWSVRKDGTGSTYEQYF.

There are a few counts of this clonotype. The V gene is TRBV3-1, the J gene TRBJ2-7; D is perhaps TRBD1 (6 bases). This CDR3 has 10 amino acids. CDR1 and CDR2 (germline): LGHDT, YNNKEL (reference sequence). V was shortened by 9 bases and J by 4 bases, with 7 bases between the two germline ends. The chain's CDR3 is CASGQYEQYF. Here the CDR3 DNA reads TGTGCCAGTGGACAGTACGAGCAGTACTTC.

This sequence joins TRBV12-3 or TRBV12-4 and TRBJ2-1; 8 nucleotides line up with TRBD1. The closer fit of TRBJ2-7 to the DNA end suggests the J call may be wrong. This CDR3 is 15 amino acids long. The CDR3 is CASSAGQGPYNEQYF. The DNA for the CDR3 is TGTGCCAGCAGTGCCGGACAGGGCCCCTACAATGAGCAGTACTTC.

The chain uses TRBV20-1 and TRBJ2-6, with D possibly TRBD1 on 5 matching bases. CDR1 DFQATT and CDR2 SNEGSKA come from the germline V gene (reference sequence). The CDR3 extends over 16 amino acids. V lost 6 bases to trimming and J lost 0 bases, with 15 bases between them. Written as DNA, the CDR3 is TGCAGTGCCTACGTGGGGCCTCCCTCTGGGGCCAACGTCCTGACTTTC. The encoded protein is CSAYVGPPSGANVLTF.

A few counts support this clonotype. The chain has TRBV24-1 and TRBJ2-5; 9 positions agree with TRBD1. The DNA end lines up better with TRBJ2-7; the J call may be wrong. The CDR3 spans 15 residues. Germline-derived CDR1 and CDR2 are KGHDR and SFDVKD. CDR3 sequence (DNA): TGTGCCACCAGCGAAGCCGGGACAGGGATCCACGAGCAGTACTTC. This translates into CATSEAGTGIHEQYF.

This clonotype was seen just once. This sequence joins TRBV12-3 or TRBV12-4 and TRBJ2-7; D may be TRBD2 (5 bases). This CDR3 has 17 amino acids. Trimming left V 4 bases short and J 0 bases short, with 19 bases between. CDR3 bases: TGTGCCAGCAGTTCCGAGGCCCGGGGTAGAAGCTCCTACGAGCAGTACTTC. The encoded protein is CASSSEARGRSSYEQYF.

The genes are TRBV5-1 and TRBJ2-1, with D tentatively TRBD1 (5 bases). Germline-derived CDR1 and CDR2 are SGHRS and YFSETQ. V lost 6 bases to trimming and J lost 6 bases, with 16 bases between them. The CDR3 covers 14 residues. CDR3 sequence reads: CASMSQGFGNEQFF. CDR3 DNA: TGCGCCAGCATGAGTCAGGGATTCGGCAATGAGCAGTTCTTC.

CDR3 DNA: TGTGCCAGCAATCTACAGGGGGAAGAGACCCAGTACTTC. It yields the protein CASNLQGEETQYF. The rearrangement links TRBV2 to TRBJ2-5; TRBD1 matches 8 bases. V was pared by 7 bases and J by 3 bases, with 4 bases of the junction left unmatched. The germline CDR1 and CDR2 sequences are SNHLY and FYNNEI. CDR3 length: 13 amino acids.

To note about this clonotype: Relative to the germline gene, one junction end is altered; a read error may explain this. This chain connects TRBV5-1 to TRBJ2-7; 13 bases are a match to TRBD2. This CDR3 contains 17 residues. Germline values: CDR1 SGHRS, CDR2 YFSETQ. The DNA for the CDR3 is TGCGCCAGCAGCTTGGGGGGACTAGCGGGACGCTCCTGCGAGCAGTACTTC. It is translated as CASSLGGLAGRSCEQYF.

This clonotype has more than one count but fewer than ten. The chain combines TRBV6-2 or TRBV6-3 with TRBJ2-1; D is perhaps TRBD2 (5 bases). V was shortened by 9 bases and J by 4 bases, with 22 bases between the two germline ends. CDR1 and CDR2 from the germline V gene are MNHEY and SVGEGT. The CDR3 is 16 residues long. CDR3 sequence (DNA): TGTGCCAGTGATCACGGACGGAGCGGAAGATACAATGAGCAGTTCTTC. Its protein is CASDHGRSGRYNEQFF.

The chain links TRBV29-1 to TRBJ2-1, with D maybe TRBD2 (5 bases). The germline CDR1 and CDR2 sequences are SQVTM and ANQGSEA. Trimming removed 2 bases at V and 8 bases at J, with 16 bases between. This CDR3 has 14 residues. The CDR3 region is CSVETHGPRDEQFF. In DNA, the CDR3 is TGCAGCGTTGAAACTCACGGACCGCGGGATGAGCAGTTCTTC.

V and J are TRBV7-2 and TRBJ1-1, with TRBD1 identical over 8 bases. In germline, CDR1 is SGHTA, CDR2 FQGNSA. The CDR3 sequence is 14 residues long. Germline trimming cut 7 bases from V and 0 bases from J; bases unmatched to any gene: 4. The CDR3 DNA reads TGTGCCAGCAACCAGGACAGGGTGAACACTGAAGCTTTCTTT. It codes for CASNQDRVNTEAFF.

The chain combines TRBV24-1 with TRBJ1-5; 9 bases fit TRBD1. The CDR3 runs 15 residues. CDR1 and CDR2 from the germline V gene are KGHDR and SFDVKD. Losses at the gene ends were 3 bases for V and 3 bases for J; bases not matched to a gene: 2. In nucleotides, the CDR3 is TGTGCCACCAGTGATGGGACAGGGCCCAATCAGCCCCAGCATTTT. Translation: CATSDGTGPNQPQHF.

This clonotype was detected only a few times. The chain uses TRBV27 and TRBJ2-3; 8 positions match TRBD1. The germline V gene has CDR1 MNHEY and CDR2 SMNVEV (reference sequence). The ends lost 3 bases at V and 0 bases at J; junction bases unmatched: 8. The CDR3 spans 17 residues. CDR3 in DNA: TGTGCCAGCAGTTTGCAGGGGGCGCGACTCAGCACAGATACGCAGTATTTT. Translation gives CASSLQGARLSTDTQYF.

A few counts support this clonotype. The J gene is TRBJ2-1, the V gene TRBV20-1, with 8 bases fitting TRBD2. Germline V lookup: CDR1 DFQATT, CDR2 SNEGSKA (reference sequence). This CDR3 contains 18 residues. Losses at the gene ends were 1 base for V and 0 bases for J; bases not matched to a gene: 11. The CDR3 sequence: CSARVTAGVGGSYNEQFF. DNA of the CDR3: TGCAGTGCTAGAGTGACAGCGGGAGTTGGCGGCTCCTACAATGAGCAGTTCTTC.

This clonotype has just a few counts. This chain links TRBV20-1 with TRBJ2-5, with 9 bases matching TRBD2. The end of the DNA is better explained by TRBJ2-7, so the J call may be wrong. CDR3 length: 15 amino acids. Germline CDR1 and CDR2: DFQATT and SNEGSKA (reference sequence). This chain's CDR3 is CSARELLAGRGEQYF. CDR3 nucleotides: TGCAGTGCTAGGGAGCTTCTAGCGGGGAGGGGCGAGCAGTACTTC.

The chain has TRBV6-6 and TRBJ2-3; the match to TRBD2 covers 15 bases. The V and J ends lost 8 bases and 6 bases, in that order; junction bases with no gene match: 9. In germline, CDR1 is MNHNY, CDR2 SVGAGI (reference sequence). The CDR3 runs to 16 residues. The CDR3 DNA sequence: TGTGCCAGCCCCAGGACTAGCGGGGGGGCTTGTGATACGCAGTATTTT. Amino acid sequence: CASPRTSGGACDTQYF.

This sequence joins TRBV20-1 and TRBJ2-5, with D uncertain. Trimming pared 6 bases from V and 11 bases from J, leaving 22 bases between. CDR1 DFQATT and CDR2 SNEGSKA come from the germline V gene (reference sequence). This CDR3 has 13 amino acids. CDR3 DNA: TGCAGTGCCACGATTCCCTCTACGGTAGAGCAGTACTTC. Translation: CSATIPSTVEQYF.

The chain carries TRBV29-1 and TRBJ1-2; D is undetermined. Germline V CDR1 and CDR2: SQVTM, ANQGSEA. V was shortened by 4 bases and J by 0 bases, with 12 bases between the two germline ends. The CDR3 length is 14 residues. The CDR3 DNA is TGCAGCGTTGGTGGGCCGGGAACTAACTATGGCTACACCTTC. It is translated as CSVGGPGTNYGYTF.